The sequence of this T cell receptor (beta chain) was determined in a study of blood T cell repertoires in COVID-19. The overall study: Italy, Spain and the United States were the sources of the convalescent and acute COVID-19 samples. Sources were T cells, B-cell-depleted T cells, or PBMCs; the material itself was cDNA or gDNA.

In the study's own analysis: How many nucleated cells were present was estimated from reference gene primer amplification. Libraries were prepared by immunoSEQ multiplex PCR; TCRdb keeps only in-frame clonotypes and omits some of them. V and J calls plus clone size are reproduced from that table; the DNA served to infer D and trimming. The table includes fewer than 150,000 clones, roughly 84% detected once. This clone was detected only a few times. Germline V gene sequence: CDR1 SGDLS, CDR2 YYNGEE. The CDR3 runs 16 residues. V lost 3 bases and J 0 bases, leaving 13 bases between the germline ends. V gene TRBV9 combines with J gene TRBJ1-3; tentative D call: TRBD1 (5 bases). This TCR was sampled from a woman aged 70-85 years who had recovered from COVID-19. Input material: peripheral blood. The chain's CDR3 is CASSAGTLISGNTIYF. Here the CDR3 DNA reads TGTGCCAGCAGCGCCGGGACTCTCATCTCTGGAAACACCATATATTTT.